The 2 T cell receptor beta chains presented below share a single source sample, sequenced in a study of blood T cell repertoires in COVID-19. Some clones are missing from TCRdb's copy, which holds only in-frame ones; the method was immunoSEQ multiplex PCR. The table has 120,000 to 150,000 clones, 75% to 90% seen once. The sample consisted of peripheral blood. The receptor set was obtained from a woman aged 60-70 years with COVID-19, enrolled during active disease.

This clone was seen only a few times. V usage is TRBV5-1 and J usage is TRBJ2-5; 9 bases are a match to TRBD1. The CDR3 has 16 residues. Germline CDR1 is SGHRS and CDR2 is YFSETQ. V shed 0 bases, J shed 2 bases, and the junction held 5 bases outside the gene matches. CDR3 sequence: CASSLVDGQGQETQYF. CDR3 DNA: TGCGCCAGCAGCTTGGTAGATGGACAGGGGCAAGAGACCCAGTACTTC.

This clone has a single count. The V and J genes are TRBV14 and TRBJ1-3; D remains ambiguous. The CDR3 is 13 amino acids. Germline V gene data show CDR1 as SGHDN and CDR2 as FVKESK. V shed 4 bases and J shed 0 bases, with 4 bases lying between them. Here the CDR3 reads CASSPYSGNTIYF. The CDR3 nucleotides are TGTGCCAGCAGCCCCTACTCTGGAAACACCATATATTTT.